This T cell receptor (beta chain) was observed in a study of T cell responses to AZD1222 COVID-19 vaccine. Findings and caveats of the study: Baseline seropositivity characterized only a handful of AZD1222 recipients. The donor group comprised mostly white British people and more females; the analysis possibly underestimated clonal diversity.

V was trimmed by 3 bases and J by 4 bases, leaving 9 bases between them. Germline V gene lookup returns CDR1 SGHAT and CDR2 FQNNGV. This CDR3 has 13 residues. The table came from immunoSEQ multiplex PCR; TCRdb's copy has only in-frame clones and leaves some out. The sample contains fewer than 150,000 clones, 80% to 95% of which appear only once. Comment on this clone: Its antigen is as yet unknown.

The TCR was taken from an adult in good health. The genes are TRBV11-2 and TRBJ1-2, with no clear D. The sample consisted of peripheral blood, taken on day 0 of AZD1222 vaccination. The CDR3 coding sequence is TGTGCCAGCAGCTTGGACGGGATCTATGGCTACACCTTC. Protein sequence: CASSLDGIYGYTF.